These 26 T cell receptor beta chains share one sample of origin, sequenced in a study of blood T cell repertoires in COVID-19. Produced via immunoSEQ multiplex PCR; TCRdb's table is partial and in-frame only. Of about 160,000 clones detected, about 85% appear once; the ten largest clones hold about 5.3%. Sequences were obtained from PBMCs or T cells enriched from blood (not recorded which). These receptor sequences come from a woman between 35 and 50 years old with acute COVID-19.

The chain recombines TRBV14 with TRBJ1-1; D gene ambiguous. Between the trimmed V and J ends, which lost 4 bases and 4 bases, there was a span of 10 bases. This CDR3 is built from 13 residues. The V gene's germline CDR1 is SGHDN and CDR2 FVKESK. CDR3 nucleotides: TGTGCCAGCAGCCTCGGACTGGGCACTGAAGCTTTCTTT. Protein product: CASSLGLGTEAFF.

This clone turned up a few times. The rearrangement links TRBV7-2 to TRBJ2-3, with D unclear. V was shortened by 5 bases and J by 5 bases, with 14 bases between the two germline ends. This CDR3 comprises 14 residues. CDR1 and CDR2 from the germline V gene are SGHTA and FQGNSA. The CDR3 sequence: CASSPPARRDTQYF. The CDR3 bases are TGTGCCAGCAGCCCCCCCGCTAGGCGAGATACGCAGTATTTT.

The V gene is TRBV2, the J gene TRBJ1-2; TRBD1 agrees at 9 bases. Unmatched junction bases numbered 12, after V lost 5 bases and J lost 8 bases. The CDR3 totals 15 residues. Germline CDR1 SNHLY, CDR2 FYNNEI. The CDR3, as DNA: TGTGCCAGCAGTACCTTGGGACAGGGAATAGGAGGCTACACCTTC. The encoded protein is CASSTLGQGIGGYTF.

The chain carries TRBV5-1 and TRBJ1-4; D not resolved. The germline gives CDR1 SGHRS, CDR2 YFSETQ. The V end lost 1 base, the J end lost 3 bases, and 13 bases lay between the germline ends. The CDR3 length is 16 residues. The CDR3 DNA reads TGCGCCAGCAGCTTGTCCGCCGCGTCGGCTAATGAAAAACTGTTTTTT. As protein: CASSLSAASANEKLFF.

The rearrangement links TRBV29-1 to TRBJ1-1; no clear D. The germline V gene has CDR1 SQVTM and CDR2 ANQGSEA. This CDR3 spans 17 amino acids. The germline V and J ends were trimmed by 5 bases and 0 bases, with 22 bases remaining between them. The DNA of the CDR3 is TGCAGCGTTTTTAGGAGTTCTCTGCCGGAGGTGAACACTGAAGCTTTCTTT. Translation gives CSVFRSSLPEVNTEAFF.

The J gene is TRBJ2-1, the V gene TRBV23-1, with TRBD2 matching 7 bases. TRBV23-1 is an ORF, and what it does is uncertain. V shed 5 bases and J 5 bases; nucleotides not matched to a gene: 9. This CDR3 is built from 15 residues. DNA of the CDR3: TGCGCCAGCAGTGTAGGGACTACCGACGACAATGAGCAGTTCTTC. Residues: CASSVGTTDDNEQFF.

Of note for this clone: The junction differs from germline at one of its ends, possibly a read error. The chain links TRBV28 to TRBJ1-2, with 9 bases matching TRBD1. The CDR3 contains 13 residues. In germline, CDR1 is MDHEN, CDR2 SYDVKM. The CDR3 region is CASSLDRGGEGVF. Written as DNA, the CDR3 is TGTGCCAGCAGTTTGGACAGGGGCGGCGAGGGGGTCTTC.

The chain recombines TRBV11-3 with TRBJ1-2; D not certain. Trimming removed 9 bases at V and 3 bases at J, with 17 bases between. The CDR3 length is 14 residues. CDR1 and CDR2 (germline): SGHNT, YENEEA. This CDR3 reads CARILYSPHYGYTF. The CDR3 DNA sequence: TGTGCCAGAATCCTTTACTCCCCGCACTATGGCTACACCTTC.

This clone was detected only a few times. The CDR3 protein is CASSSRTVLAKNIQYF. DNA of the CDR3: TGTGCCAGCAGCAGTCGGACTGTACTAGCCAAAAACATTCAGTACTTC. The chain recombines TRBV21-1 with TRBJ2-4; no DNA check was done on the table's D call, TRBD2. TRBV21-1 is recorded as a pseudogene. This CDR3 region has 16 residues.

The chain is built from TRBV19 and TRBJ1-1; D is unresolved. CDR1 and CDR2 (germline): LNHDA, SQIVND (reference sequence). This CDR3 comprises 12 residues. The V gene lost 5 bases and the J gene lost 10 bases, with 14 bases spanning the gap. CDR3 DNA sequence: TGTGCCAGTAGTTCATCGACCCGGGGAGCTTTCTTT. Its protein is CASSSSTRGAFF.

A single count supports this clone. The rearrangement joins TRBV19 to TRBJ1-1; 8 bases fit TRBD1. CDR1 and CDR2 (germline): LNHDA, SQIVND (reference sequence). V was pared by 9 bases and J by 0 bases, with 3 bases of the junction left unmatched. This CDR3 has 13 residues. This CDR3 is CASGQGLNTEAFF. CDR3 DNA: TGTGCCAGCGGACAGGGATTGAACACTGAAGCTTTCTTT.

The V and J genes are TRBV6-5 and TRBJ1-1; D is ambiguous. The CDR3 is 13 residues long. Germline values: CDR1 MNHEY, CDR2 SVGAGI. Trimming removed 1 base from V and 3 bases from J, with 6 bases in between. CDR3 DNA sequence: TGTGCCAGCAGTTACTTCGGTGACACTGAAGCTTTCTTT. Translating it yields CASSYFGDTEAFF.

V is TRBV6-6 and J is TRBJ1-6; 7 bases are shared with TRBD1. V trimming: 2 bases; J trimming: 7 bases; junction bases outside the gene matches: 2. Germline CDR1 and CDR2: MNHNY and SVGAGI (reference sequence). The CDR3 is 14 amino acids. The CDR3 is CASSYGTENSPLHF. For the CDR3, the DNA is TGTGCCAGCAGTTACGGGACAGAGAATTCACCCCTCCACTTT.

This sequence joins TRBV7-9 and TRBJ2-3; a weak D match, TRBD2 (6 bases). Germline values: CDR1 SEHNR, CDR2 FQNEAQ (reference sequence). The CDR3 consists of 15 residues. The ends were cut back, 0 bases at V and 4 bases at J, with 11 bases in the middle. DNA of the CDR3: TGTGCCAGCAGCTTAGCTGCGGGGAATGCAGATACGCAGTATTTT. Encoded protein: CASSLAAGNADTQYF.

CDR3 protein: CATSDPRTGEGYGYTF. DNA for the CDR3: TGTGCCACCAGTGACCCCCGGACAGGGGAGGGGTATGGCTACACCTTC. This chain connects TRBV24-1 to TRBJ1-2; 9 positions agree with TRBD1. Germline-derived CDR1 and CDR2 are KGHDR and SFDVKD. V lost 4 bases and J lost 5; bases outside the gene matches: 10. This CDR3 spans 16 amino acids.

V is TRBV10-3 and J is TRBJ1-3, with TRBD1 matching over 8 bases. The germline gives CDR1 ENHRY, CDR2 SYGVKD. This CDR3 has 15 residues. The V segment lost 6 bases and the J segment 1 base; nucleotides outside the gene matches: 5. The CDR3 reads CAISFRGLSGNTIYF. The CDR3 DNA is TGTGCCATCAGCTTCAGGGGGCTGTCTGGAAACACCATATATTTT.

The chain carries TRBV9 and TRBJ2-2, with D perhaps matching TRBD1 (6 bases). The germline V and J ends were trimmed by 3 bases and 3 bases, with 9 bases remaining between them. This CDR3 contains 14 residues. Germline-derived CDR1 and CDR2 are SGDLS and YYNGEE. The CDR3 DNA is TGTGCCAGCAGCGGACAGGTAGACACCGGGGAGCTGTTTTTT. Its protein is CASSGQVDTGELFF.

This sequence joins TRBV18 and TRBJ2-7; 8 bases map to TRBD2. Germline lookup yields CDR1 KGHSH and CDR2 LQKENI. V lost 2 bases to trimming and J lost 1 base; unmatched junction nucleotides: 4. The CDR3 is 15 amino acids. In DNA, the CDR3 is TGTGCCAGCTCACCAGTCTCTAGCGGGTCCTACGAGCAGTACTTC. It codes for CASSPVSSGSYEQYF.

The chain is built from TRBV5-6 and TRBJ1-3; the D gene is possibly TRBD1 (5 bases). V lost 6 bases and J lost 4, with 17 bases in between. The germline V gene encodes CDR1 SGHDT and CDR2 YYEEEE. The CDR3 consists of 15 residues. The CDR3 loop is CASTMGGARGNTIYF. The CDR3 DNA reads TGTGCCAGCACCATGGGAGGGGCAAGGGGAAACACCATATATTTT. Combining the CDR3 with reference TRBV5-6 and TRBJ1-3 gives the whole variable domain DAGVTQSPTHLIKTRGQQVTLRCSPKSGHDTVSWYQQALGQGPQFIFQYYEEEERQRGNFPDRFSGHQFPNYSSELNVNALLLGDSALYLCASTMGGARGNTIYFGEGSWLTVV.

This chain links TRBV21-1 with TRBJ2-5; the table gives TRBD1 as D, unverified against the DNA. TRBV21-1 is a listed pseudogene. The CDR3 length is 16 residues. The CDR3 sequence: CASSKPTGTAQETQYF. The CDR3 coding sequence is TGTGCCAGCAGCAAACCCACGGGGACAGCCCAAGAGACCCAGTACTTC.

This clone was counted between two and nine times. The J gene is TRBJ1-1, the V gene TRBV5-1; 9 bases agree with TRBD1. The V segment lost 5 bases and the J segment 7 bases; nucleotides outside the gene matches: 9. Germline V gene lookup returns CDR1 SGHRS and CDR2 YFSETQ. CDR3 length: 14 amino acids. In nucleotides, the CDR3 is TGCGCCAGCAGTTCGGGACAGGGTCCCCATGAAGCTTTCTTT. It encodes CASSSGQGPHEAFF.

CDR3 sequence: CSASGSEDTRNLNTEAFF. The CDR3 coding sequence is TGCAGTGCTAGTGGGTCGGAGGATACCCGTAATTTGAACACTGAAGCTTTCTTT. The genes are TRBV20-1 and TRBJ1-1; no reliable D call. The CDR3 extends over 18 amino acids. V was shortened by 3 bases and J by 0 bases, with 23 bases between the two germline ends. The germline gives CDR1 DFQATT, CDR2 SNEGSKA (reference sequence).

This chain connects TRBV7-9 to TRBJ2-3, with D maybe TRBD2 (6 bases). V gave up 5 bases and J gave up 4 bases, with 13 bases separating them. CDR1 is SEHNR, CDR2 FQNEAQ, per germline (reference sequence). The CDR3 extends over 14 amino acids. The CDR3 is CASSGGMRADTQYF. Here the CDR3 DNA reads TGTGCCAGCAGCGGGGGGATGCGCGCAGATACGCAGTATTTT.

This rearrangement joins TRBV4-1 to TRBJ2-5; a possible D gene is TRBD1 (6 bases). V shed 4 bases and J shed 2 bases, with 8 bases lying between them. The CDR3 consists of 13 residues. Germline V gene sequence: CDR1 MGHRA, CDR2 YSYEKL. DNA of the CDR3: TGCGCCAGCAGCCTGGGACATCAAGAGACCCAGTACTTC. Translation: CASSLGHQETQYF.

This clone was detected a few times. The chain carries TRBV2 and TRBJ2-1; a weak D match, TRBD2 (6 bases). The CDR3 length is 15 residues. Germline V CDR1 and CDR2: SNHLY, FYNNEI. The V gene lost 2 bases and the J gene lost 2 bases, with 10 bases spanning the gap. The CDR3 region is CASSERGLAYNEQFF. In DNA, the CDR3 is TGTGCCAGCAGTGAAAGGGGACTTGCCTACAATGAGCAGTTCTTC.

As DNA, the CDR3 is TGTGCCAGCAGCTTCCTAAGACAGGGGGCTAATGAAAAACTGTTTTTT. Amino acid sequence: CASSFLRQGANEKLFF. The J gene is TRBJ1-4, the V gene TRBV11-2; 9 nucleotides line up with TRBD1. Per the germline V gene, CDR1 is SGHAT and CDR2 is FQNNGV. This CDR3 is built from 16 residues. V dropped 3 bases and J dropped 3; count of bases not matched to a gene: 5.